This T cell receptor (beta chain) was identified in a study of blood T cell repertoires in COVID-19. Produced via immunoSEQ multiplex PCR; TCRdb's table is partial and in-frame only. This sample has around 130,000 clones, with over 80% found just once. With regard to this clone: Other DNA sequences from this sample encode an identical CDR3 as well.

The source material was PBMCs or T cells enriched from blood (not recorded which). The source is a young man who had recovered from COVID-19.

The CDR3 DNA is TGTGCCAGCAGCCGAGACAGGAACACTGAAGCTTTCTTT. Translation gives CASSRDRNTEAFF. The chain couples TRBV7-2 to TRBJ1-1, with a weak D call TRBD1 (5 bases). With 5 bases removed from V and 1 base from J, the gap between germline ends came to 8 bases. This CDR3 spans 13 amino acids. Germline V gives CDR1 SGHTA, CDR2 FQGNSA.